A few counts support the clone carrying this T cell receptor beta chain. Its antigen is currently unknown. The data stem from a study of shared clonotypes between healthy human individuals. General study points: Against clonotypes common to all four donors, non-shared ones had lower generation probabilities.

In the sorted-subset replicate PCRs, approximately 200 ng DNA, roughly 30,000 T cell genomes, was used. Assay: immunoSEQ multiplex PCR; the TCRdb copy retains only in-frame clones and omits some. The table has about 680,000 clones, about two thirds seen once. Adult donors, all healthy and HIV-negative, had no recent acute infections or vaccinations. Sequenced input: memory CD4+ T cells sorted from blood. Noted subset: CD45RA-negative fraction. The sequence was collected from a woman aged 25 to 45 in good health.

This CDR3 is CASSLGAPGREQYF. The CDR3 DNA reads as TGCGCCAGCAGCTTGGGCGCCCCAGGGAGGGAGCAGTACTTC. V gene TRBV5-1 combines with J gene TRBJ2-7, with TRBD2 as a possible D gene (6 bases). This CDR3 region has 14 residues. Trimming left V 0 bases short and J 7 bases short, with 14 bases between. From germline, CDR1 is SGHRS and CDR2 YFSETQ.